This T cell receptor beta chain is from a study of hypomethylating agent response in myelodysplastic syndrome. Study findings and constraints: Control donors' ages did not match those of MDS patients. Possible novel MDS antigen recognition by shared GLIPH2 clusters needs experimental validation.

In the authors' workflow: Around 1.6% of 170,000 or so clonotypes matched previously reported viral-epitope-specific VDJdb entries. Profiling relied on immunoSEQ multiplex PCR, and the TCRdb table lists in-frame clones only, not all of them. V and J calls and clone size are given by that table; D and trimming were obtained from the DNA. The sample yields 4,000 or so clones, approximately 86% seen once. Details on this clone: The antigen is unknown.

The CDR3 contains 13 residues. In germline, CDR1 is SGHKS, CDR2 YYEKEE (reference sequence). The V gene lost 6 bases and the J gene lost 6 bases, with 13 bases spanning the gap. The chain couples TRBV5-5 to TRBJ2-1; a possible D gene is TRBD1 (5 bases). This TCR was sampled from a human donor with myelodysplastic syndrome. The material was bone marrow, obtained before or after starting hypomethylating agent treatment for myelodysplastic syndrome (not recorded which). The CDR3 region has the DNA TGTGCCAGCATCTTCGACAGATTCAATGAGCAGTTCTTC. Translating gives CASIFDRFNEQFF.